These 6 T cell receptor beta chains were all obtained from the same sample, sequenced in a study of beta chain features in type 1 diabetes (dated by TCRdb to between 2017 and 2018). Paper-wide results and their limitations: In all four CD4+ subsets, TCRB CDR3 length was moderately but significantly shorter in type 1 diabetes patients.

No antigen has been assigned to these receptors. Library preparation used the immunoSEQ multiplex PCR assay. All of the isolated RNA was reverse transcribed with the High Capacity cDNA Reverse Transcription Kit, so expressed TCRB transcripts were sequenced. Drawn from immuneACCESS, this table holds only the in-frame rearrangements with V and J called that TCRdb kept. Clones are partly lost; checked studies trace under half to an unresolved V gene and leave the rest unexplained. This sample is represented by more than 95,000 clones; around 30% of them were singletons. Approximately 0.5% of the sample goes to the ten largest clones. Sequencing used central memory CD4+ T cells from blood. These receptors were obtained from a woman aged 18-29 years with type 1 diabetes.

CDR3 in DNA: TGTGCCAGCACCACGAAGGGGGAAAAACTGTTTTTT. Its translation is CASTTKGEKLFF. This chain joins TRBV28 and TRBJ1-4, with D possibly TRBD1 on 5 matching bases. V was pared by 7 bases and J by 8 bases, with 11 bases between. This CDR3 comprises 12 residues. Germline V gene lookup returns CDR1 MDHEN and CDR2 SYDVKM.

The chain joins TRBV5-1 to TRBJ2-1, with 7 bases matching TRBD1. This CDR3 is 15 amino acids long. The V gene's germline CDR1 is SGHRS and CDR2 YFSETQ. The V and J ends lost 3 bases and 3 bases, in that order; junction bases with no gene match: 6. The CDR3 reads CASSSGQADYNEQFF. CDR3 nucleotides: TGCGCCAGCAGCTCAGGACAGGCAGACTACAATGAGCAGTTCTTC.

This clone was recorded a few times. The chain is built from TRBV5-1 and TRBJ2-5, with 12 bases aligning to TRBD2. After removal of 4 bases from V and 5 bases from J, the junction contained 6 bases not matched to a gene. CDR1 and CDR2 (germline): SGHRS, YFSETQ. This CDR3 comprises 15 residues. The DNA of the CDR3 is TGCGCCAGCAGCGTGACTAGCGGGAGTGGGGAGACCCAGTACTTC. Translating it yields CASSVTSGSGETQYF.

This clone was found a few times. This chain links TRBV5-1 with TRBJ2-5; 14 bases are a match to TRBD2. The CDR3 loop spans 16 amino acids. Unmatched junction bases numbered 2, after V lost 0 bases and J lost 4 bases. The germline V gene encodes CDR1 SGHRS and CDR2 YFSETQ. CDR3 protein: CASSLGGLAGGETQYF. The CDR3, as DNA: TGCGCCAGCAGCTTGGGAGGACTAGCGGGAGGAGAGACCCAGTACTTC.

This chain connects TRBV6-6 to TRBJ2-7; 8 positions agree with TRBD2. Germline lookup yields CDR1 MNHNY and CDR2 SVGAGI (reference sequence). The CDR3 runs 14 residues. V lost 7 bases and J lost 1; bases outside the gene matches: 6. CDR3 DNA: TGTGCCAGCACCGGGGGGGCAGGGTCCTACGAGCAGTACGTC. This sequence encodes CASTGGAGSYEQYV.

The sample holds a few counts of this clone. The V and J genes are TRBV7-8 and TRBJ2-7, with 7 positions matching TRBD1. Germline assignment: CDR1 SGHVS and CDR2 FQNEAQ. V dropped 5 bases and J dropped 4; count of bases not matched to a gene: 8. The CDR3 totals 14 residues. The CDR3, as DNA: TGTGCCAGCAGCCCCGACAGGGCAAGGTACGAGCAGTACGTC. It translates to CASSPDRARYEQYV.